These T cell receptor beta chains were read from a single sample in a study of blood T cell repertoires in COVID-19. Sequencing used immunoSEQ multiplex PCR; TCRdb keeps in-frame clones, though not all of them. The repertoire consists of tens of thousands of clones, with more than 60% occurring once and the leading ten covering approximately 15%. The sequencing input was peripheral blood. These receptors were taken from an older woman with acute or convalescent COVID-19. Each CDR3 is given without its conserved first and last residue. The order of the fields is D gene, V gene, CDR3 protein. The D gene is left open where the match is weak.

>NA|TRBV3-1/TRBV3-2
ASSQDTGGPNQPQH
>TRBD2|TRBV15
ATSRDRLAGYRGEQF
>NA|TRBV5-1
ASSWGLTGELF
>TRBD1|TRBV6-4
ASSAGTVNSPLH
>NA|TRBV19
ASSRRTGGNTEAF
>NA|TRBV19
ASSNLQGRTEAF
>TRBD1|TRBV6-5
ASARRQGASGEQY
>TRBD2|TRBV30
AQERGATDTQY
>NA|TRBV30
AWNTGGALGQPQH
>NA|TRBV3-1/TRBV3-2
ASSHRKSYGYT
>NA|TRBV5-1
ASSLAPGTPGKINSPLH
>NA|TRBV27
ASSRGGAEGPQY
>TRBD2|TRBV11-2
ASSLRGTSVSYNEQF
>TRBD1|TRBV19
ASSIARTGGPSSYNEQF
>TRBD2|TRBV5-1
ASSLAGRGITDTQY
>TRBD1|TRBV30
AWNRGGRDSNRVNTEAF
>NA|TRBV27
ASSPPKLTRDTDTQY
>NA|TRBV6-5
ASTWIPGDTQY